This TCR beta chain was sequenced in a study of blood T cell repertoires in COVID-19 (dated by TCRdb to the early 2020s). At the level of the whole study: Collaborator samples came from the United States, Italy and Spain and covered acute and convalescent phases of COVID-19. The prospective study material was composed of cDNA or gDNA derived from T cells, B-cell-depleted T cells, or PBMCs. Sample metadata almost always included a de-identified subject ID, COVID-19 status, age in years and sex. Subjects who had been exposed to COVID-19, were actively infected with it, or had recovered from it provided the deeply sampled blood TCRbeta repertoires that made up the dataset. Samples came from the ongoing ImmuneRACE study (first 160 participants) plus 1,254 subjects from 6 global collaborators. The repertoires were released in a freely available public database intended as a resource for research on the immune response to SARS-CoV-2. Where available, HLA class I and class II types were obtained from metadata supplied by the sample provider rather than from assay-based typing.

The investigation overall reported the following: How much clinical and demographic metadata was included differed by source and by participant, and the metadata was provided uncurated.

TCRbeta CDR3 regions were amplified from genomic DNA using the immunoSEQ Assay, a bias-controlled multiplex PCR. From the authors' description of their analysis: Nucleated cell counts per sample were estimated from amplification of reference gene primers within the assay. Sequence reads were collapsed and filtered to measure the absolute abundance of every unique TCRbeta CDR3 rearrangement. Productive Simpson clonality was computed per sample as the square root of Simpson's diversity index over productive rearrangements. TCRdb retrieved this table from immuneACCESS and kept in-frame rearrangements only. Not all clones are present; in checked studies, unresolved V genes account for under half, and no reason is known for the remainder. V, J and clone size were drawn from that table, and D and trimming were deduced from the DNA. This sample is represented by about 250,000 clones; roughly four fifths of them were singletons. The ten biggest clones cover about 4.2% of the sample.

The CDR3 numbers 13 residues from cysteine through phenylalanine. Only the CDR3 region is kept as DNA, spanning 39 bases read in frame from base 1. V and J lose 6 bases and 5 bases, and a span of 11 bases separates them. The collaborating institutions used their own protocols to collect whole blood in K2EDTA tubes. For TCRbeta analysis, collaborators shipped samples as frozen whole blood, isolated PBMCs, or DNA extracted from either of those sample types. Details on this clone: Its antigen remains unidentified. Per-base qualities were not stored, and no clone one base away is much larger.

The clonotype comes from a man in his fifties or sixties with active or convalescent COVID-19. Here the chain combines TRBV12-3 or TRBV12-4 and TRBJ1-5; the D gene identity is not certain. The specimen sequenced was peripheral blood. The DNA is as follows: TGTGCCAGCAGCCTCGAGGCGGATCAGCCCCAGCATTTT. This yields the protein CASSLEADQPQHF.